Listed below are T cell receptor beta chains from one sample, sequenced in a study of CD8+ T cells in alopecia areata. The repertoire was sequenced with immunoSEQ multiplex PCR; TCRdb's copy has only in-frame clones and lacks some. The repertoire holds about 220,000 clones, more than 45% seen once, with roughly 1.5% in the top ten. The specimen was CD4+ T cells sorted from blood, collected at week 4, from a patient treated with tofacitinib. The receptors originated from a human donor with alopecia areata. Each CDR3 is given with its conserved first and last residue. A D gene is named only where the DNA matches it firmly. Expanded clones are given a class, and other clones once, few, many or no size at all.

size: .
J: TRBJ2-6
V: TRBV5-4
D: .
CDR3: CASSVSRGAVPSGANVLTF
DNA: TGTGCCAGCAGCGTATCGCGGGGCGCGGTCCCCTCTGGGGCCAACGTCCTGACTTTC

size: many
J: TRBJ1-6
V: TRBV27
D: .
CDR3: CASRPFTGLDSPLHF
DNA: TGTGCCAGCAGGCCGTTTACAGGACTCGATTCACCCCTCCACTTT

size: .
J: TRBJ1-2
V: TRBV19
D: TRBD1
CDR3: CASSSDRGNYGYTF
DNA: TGTGCCAGTAGCTCGGACAGGGGAAACTATGGCTACACCTTC

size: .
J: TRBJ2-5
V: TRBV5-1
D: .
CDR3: CASSPYAGTQYQETQYF
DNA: TGCGCCAGCAGCCCCTACGCCGGGACACAGTACCAAGAGACCCAGTACTTC

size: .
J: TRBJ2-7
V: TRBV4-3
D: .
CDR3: CASSQDAAVSYEQYF
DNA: TGCGCCAGCAGCCAAGATGCAGCTGTCTCCTACGAGCAGTACTTC

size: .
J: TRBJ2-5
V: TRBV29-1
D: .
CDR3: CSVARGTAETQYF
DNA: TGCAGCGTAGCTCGCGGGACAGCAGAGACCCAGTACTTC

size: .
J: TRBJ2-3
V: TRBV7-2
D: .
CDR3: CASSLAYTDTQYF
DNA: TGTGCCAGCAGCTTAGCCTACACAGATACGCAGTATTTT

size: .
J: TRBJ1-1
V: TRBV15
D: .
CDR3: CATSRFTPGENTEAFF
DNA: TGTGCCACCAGCAGATTTACCCCGGGAGAGAACACTGAAGCTTTCTTT

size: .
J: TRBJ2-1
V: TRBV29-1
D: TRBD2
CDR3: CSVAEVGGGGRSNEQFF
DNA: TGCAGCGTTGCGGAGGTAGGAGGCGGGGGGCGATCCAATGAGCAGTTCTTC

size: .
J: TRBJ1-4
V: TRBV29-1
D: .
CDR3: CSASERGGSEKLFF
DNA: TGCAGCGCCTCGGAGAGGGGGGGGAGTGAAAAACTGTTTTTT

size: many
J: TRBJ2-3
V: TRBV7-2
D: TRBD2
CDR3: CASSSREGLAGPRNTQYF
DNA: TGTGCCAGCAGCTCTAGGGAGGGACTAGCGGGGCCCCGGAATACGCAGTATTTT

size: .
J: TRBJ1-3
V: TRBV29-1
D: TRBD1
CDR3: CSARRGPDTIYF
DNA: TGCAGCGCCCGGAGGGGGCCAGACACCATATATTTT

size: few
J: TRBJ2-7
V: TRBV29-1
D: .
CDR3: CSVVKGEQYF
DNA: TGCAGCGTCGTCAAGGGCGAGCAGTACTTC

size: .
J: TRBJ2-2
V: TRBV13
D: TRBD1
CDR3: CASSEIQGALTGELFF
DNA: TGTGCCAGCAGCGAAATACAGGGGGCGCTCACCGGGGAGCTGTTTTTT

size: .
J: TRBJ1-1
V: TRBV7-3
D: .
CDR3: CASSSGSMNTEAFF
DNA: TGTGCCAGCAGCTCCGGGAGCATGAACACTGAAGCTTTCTTT

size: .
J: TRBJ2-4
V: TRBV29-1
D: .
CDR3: CSVDAGAKNIQYF
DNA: TGCAGCGTTGATGCAGGGGCCAAAAACATTCAGTACTTC

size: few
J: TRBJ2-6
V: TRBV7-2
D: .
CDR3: CASSLGVAGANVLTF
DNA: TGTGCCAGCAGCTTAGGGGTCGCTGGGGCCAACGTCCTGACTTTC

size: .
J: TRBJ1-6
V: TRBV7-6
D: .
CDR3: CASSSGTVNNSPLHF
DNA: TGTGCCAGCAGCTCCGGGACGGTCAATAATTCACCCCTCCACTTT

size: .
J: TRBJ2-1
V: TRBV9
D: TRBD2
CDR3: CASSAGTMLVSEQFF
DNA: TGTGCCAGCAGCGCCGGGACTATGTTAGTAAGTGAGCAGTTCTTC

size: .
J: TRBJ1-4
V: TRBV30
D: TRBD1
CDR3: CAWTGGEKLFF
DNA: TGTGCCTGGACAGGGGGCGAAAAACTGTTTTTT

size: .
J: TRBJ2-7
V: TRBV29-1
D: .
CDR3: CSVGSLSYEQYF
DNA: TGCAGCGTTGGCAGCCTCTCCTACGAGCAGTACTTC